This TCR beta chain was captured in a study of OX40 agonist ivuxolimab in advanced cancers. The repertoire was sequenced with immunoSEQ multiplex PCR; TCRdb's copy has only in-frame clones and lacks some. The sample contains more than 80,000 clones, about 89% of which appear only once. In germline, CDR1 is ENHRY, CDR2 SYGVKD. This CDR3 region has 15 residues. V shed 3 bases and J shed 1 base, with 13 bases lying between them. The sequence derives from an adult with an advanced solid tumor such as melanoma, head and neck, liver or kidney cancer. The chain carries TRBV10-3 and TRBJ2-7; the D gene is possibly TRBD2 (5 bases). This sample comprised CD4+ or CD8+ T cells sorted from blood, obtained in a trial of the OX40 agonist ivuxolimab. CDR3 sequence reads: CAISDLKLGSYEQYF. The CDR3 region has the DNA TGTGCCATCAGTGACCTTAAACTAGGGTCCTACGAGCAGTACTTC.